This T cell receptor beta chain was identified during a study of T cell repertoires in cytomegalovirus infection. V shed 5 bases and J shed 9 bases, with 17 bases lying between them. Germline V gene lookup returns CDR1 SGHTA and CDR2 FQGNSA. The CDR3 contains 15 residues. A word on this clonotype: Its antigen is not identified. A much larger clonotype is one base distant, so this may be a read error. The conserved phenylalanine or tryptophan is not found at the CDR3 terminus, so this likely reflects a read error.

TCRdb passed the reads through MiXCR, listing each CDR3 protein once. This table holds approximately 120,000 distinct CDR3 sequences, around 28% found once. The V call is TRBV7-2, the J call TRBJ1-6, with a weak D call TRBD1 (6 bases). The clonotype was recovered from a human donor in good health (CMV status not recorded). Some clones in this sample may be carry-over from other donors' samples. Sequencing was performed on CD8+ T cells from cultured PBMCs, taken from culture after CMV antigen stimulation. The CDR3 region is CASSPEGGVGSPLHL. The CDR3 DNA follows: TGTGCCAGCAGCCCCGAGGGGGGGGTTGGTTCACCCCTCCACCTT.